The 19 T cell receptor beta chains below all came from one sample that was sequenced in a study of response to subunit inactivated influenza vaccine. One entry per CDR3 protein results from TCRdb running MiXCR on the RT-PCR reads. The sample has more than 700,000 distinct CDR3 sequences, about 20% seen once. Sequencing was performed on PBMCs from blood, taken 5 days after vaccination. The receptors originated from a man in his fifties or sixties who received an inactivated influenza vaccine.

J is TRBJ2-1 and V is TRBV20-1, with TRBD1 matching 8 bases. The CDR3 extends over 12 amino acids. Germline V lookup: CDR1 DFQATT, CDR2 SNEGSKA (reference sequence). The J segment lost 10 bases and the V segment lost 5 bases, leaving 7 bases of the junction unmatched. This CDR3 is CSAPDRGTEQFF. CDR3 DNA sequence: TGCAGTGCTCCCGACAGGGGAACGGAGCAGTTCTTC.

In its sample, this clonotype was seen a few times. The chain recombines TRBV20-1 with TRBJ2-3; D ambiguous. The CDR3 is made up of 12 amino acids. The germline V and J ends were trimmed by 5 bases and 0 bases, with 6 bases remaining between them. CDR1 DFQATT and CDR2 SNEGSKA come from the germline V gene (reference sequence). The CDR3 reads CSAGDSTDTQYF. CDR3 DNA: TGCAGTGCTGGCGACAGCACAGATACGCAGTATTTT.

This chain joins TRBV2 and TRBJ2-1; possibly TRBD1 or TRBD2 for D (6 bases each). V was trimmed by 1 base and J by 3 bases, leaving 13 bases between them. Germline CDR1 reads SNHLY; CDR2 reads FYNNEI. The CDR3 runs 16 residues. CDR3 sequence (DNA): TGTGCCAGCAGTGAAGATAGGGGGGCTGTCTACAATGAGCAGTTCTTC. It yields the protein CASSEDRGAVYNEQFF.

This chain connects TRBV20-1 to TRBJ2-1; no clear D gene. The CDR3 totals 16 residues. Trimming pared 0 bases from V and 0 bases from J, leaving 12 bases between. In germline, CDR1 is DFQATT, CDR2 SNEGSKA (reference sequence). The CDR3 DNA reads as TGCAGTGCTAGAGACTTTAGGAGAAGCTCCTACAATGAGCAGTTCTTC. It yields the protein CSARDFRRSSYNEQFF.

This clonotype has a count of ten or more. V gene TRBV5-1 combines with J gene TRBJ2-7; possibly TRBD2 for D (5 bases). The CDR3 sequence is 13 residues long. With 3 bases removed from V and 5 bases from J, the gap between germline ends came to 12 bases. Germline loops: CDR1 SGHRS, CDR2 YFSETQ. This chain's CDR3 is CASSWGDKNEQYF. The CDR3 bases are TGCGCCAGCAGCTGGGGAGATAAAAACGAGCAGTACTTC. The entire variable domain, with the rest obtained from reference TRBV5-1 and TRBJ2-7, is as follows: KAGVTQTPRYLIKTRGQQVTLSCSPISGHRSVSWYQQTPGQGLQFLFEYFSETQRNKGNFPGRFSGRQFSNSRSEMNVSTLELGDSALYLCASSWGDKNEQYFGPGTRLTVT.

V and J are TRBV4-3 and TRBJ2-5, with unresolved D. CDR1 and CDR2 from the germline V gene are LGHNA and YSLEER. This CDR3 region has 13 residues. V was clipped by 5 bases and J by 2 bases, with 9 bases between them. The CDR3 loop is CASSMNRQETQYF. DNA for the CDR3: TGCGCCAGCAGCATGAACAGACAAGAGACCCAGTACTTC.

This clonotype turned up a few times. V and J are TRBV5-5 and TRBJ2-7; D is undetermined. Trimming took 5 bases from V and 2 from J, leaving 14 bases between them. The germline V gene has CDR1 SGHKS and CDR2 YYEKEE (reference sequence). There are 14 residues in the CDR3. The chain's CDR3 is CASRPDPGPYEQYF. As DNA, the CDR3 is TGTGCCAGCAGGCCCGACCCAGGTCCCTACGAGCAGTACTTC. The full variable domain, its missing parts supplied by reference TRBV5-5 and TRBJ2-7, is DAGVTQSPTHLIKTRGQQVTLRCSPISGHKSVSWYQQVLGQGPQFIFQYYEKEERGRGNFPDRFSARQFPNYSSELNVNALLLGDSALYLCASRPDPGPYEQYFGPGTRLTVT.

Here the CDR3 DNA reads TGCGCCAGCAGCTTGGGGTCATCCCGCGACACTGAAGCTTTCTTT. Translated: CASSLGSSRDTEAFF. V usage is TRBV5-1 and J usage is TRBJ1-1; D uncertain. Deletions cut 0 bases from V and 3 bases from J, with 12 bases between. The CDR3 spans 15 residues. Germline CDR1 and CDR2: SGHRS and YFSETQ.

The chain employs TRBV9 and TRBJ2-1, with D possibly called TRBD1 or TRBD2 (6 bases each). V gave up 0 bases and J gave up 11 bases, with 15 bases separating them. From germline, CDR1 is SGDLS and CDR2 YYNGEE. The CDR3 is made up of 14 amino acids. In nucleotides, the CDR3 is TGTGCCAGCAGCGTAGATCCCGTAGGGGGGCAGCAGTTCTTC. This sequence encodes CASSVDPVGGQQFF. Filled out from reference TRBV9 and TRBJ2-1, the complete variable domain reads DSGVTQTPKHLITATGQRVTLRCSPRSGDLSVYWYQQSLDQGLQFLIQYYNGEERAKGNILERFSAQQFPDLHSELNLSSLELGDSALYFCASSVDPVGGQQFFGPGTRLTVL.

The genes are TRBV5-1 and TRBJ1-5; possibly TRBD1 for D (5 bases). Germline V lookup: CDR1 SGHRS, CDR2 YFSETQ. Trimming left V 4 bases short and J 6 bases short, with 11 bases between. The CDR3 has 13 residues. The CDR3 nucleotides are TGCGCCAGCAGCGTCTCGGGGGGTCAGCCCCAGCATTTT. It translates to CASSVSGGQPQHF.

The table lists this clonotype with a few counts. The rearrangement uses TRBV5-1 and TRBJ2-1; D remains ambiguous. This CDR3 has 15 amino acids. Germline V lookup: CDR1 SGHRS, CDR2 YFSETQ. V was trimmed by 0 bases and J by 5 bases, leaving 12 bases between them. The DNA of the CDR3 is TGCGCCAGCAGCTTGGTGGGATCCCCGGACAATGAGCAGTTCTTC. Protein product: CASSLVGSPDNEQFF.

This clonotype showed up just a few times. V usage is TRBV18 and J usage is TRBJ2-5; perhaps D is TRBD1 or TRBD2 (7 bases each). In germline, CDR1 is KGHSH, CDR2 LQKENI. Trimming removed 8 bases at V and 2 bases at J, with 12 bases between. There are 13 residues in the CDR3. The CDR3 DNA is TGTGCCAGCGGGAGGGACAGACAAGAGACCCAGTACTTC. Protein: CASGRDRQETQYF.

This clonotype has just a few counts. The chain carries TRBV7-9 and TRBJ2-7; maybe TRBD2 (7 bases). CDR1 and CDR2 (germline): SEHNR, FQNEAQ (reference sequence). Trimming shortened V by 4 bases and J by 4 bases, and 23 bases separated the two germline ends. The CDR3 contains 17 residues. CDR3 in amino acids: CASSSFRGATAVYEQYF. CDR3 sequence (DNA): TGTGCCAGCAGCTCCTTCCGGGGGGCCACGGCGGTTTACGAGCAGTACTTC.

A few counts support this clonotype. The chain carries TRBV12-3 or TRBV12-4 and TRBJ2-1; 7 bases align to TRBD2. V lost 5 bases and J lost 2; bases outside the gene matches: 3. The CDR3 runs 14 residues. Here the CDR3 DNA reads TGTGCCAGCAGTCCTAGCGGTCCCTACAATGAGCAGTTCTTC. Translated, it gives CASSPSGPYNEQFF.

This clonotype was counted at least ten times. This sequence joins TRBV7-9 and TRBJ2-1; 13 bases line up with TRBD2. Germline assignment: CDR1 SEHNR and CDR2 FQNEAQ (reference sequence). This CDR3 comprises 14 residues. Losses at the gene ends were 4 bases for V and 7 bases for J; bases not matched to a gene: 1. The CDR3 region has the DNA TGTGCCAGCAGCTCGACTAGCGGGAGGAATGAGCAGTTCTTC. Residues: CASSSTSGRNEQFF.

The rearrangement joins TRBV2 to TRBJ1-5; a possible D gene is TRBD1 (6 bases). Germline V gene sequence: CDR1 SNHLY, CDR2 FYNNEI. The CDR3 has 15 residues. Trimming took 6 bases from V and 1 from J, leaving 13 bases between them. The CDR3 DNA reads as TGTGCCAGCAGAGGAGGGGGGATGAGCAATCAGCCCCAGCATTTT. This translates into CASRGGGMSNQPQHF.

Comments on this clonotype: The junction departs from the called germline gene at one end, perhaps through a read error. The rearrangement links TRBV18 to TRBJ2-4, with 7 bases identical to TRBD1. Germline V CDR1 and CDR2: KGHSH, LQKENI. The CDR3 has 14 residues. As DNA, the CDR3 is TGTGCCAGGTCACCATCGGACAGGAAAAACATTCAGTACTTC. Translating gives CARSPSDRKNIQYF.

This chain connects TRBV5-6 to TRBJ2-7, with D perhaps TRBD1 (6 bases). V shed 2 bases and J shed 4 bases, with 16 bases lying between them. Per the germline V gene, CDR1 is SGHDT and CDR2 is YYEEEE. The CDR3 runs to 15 residues. The CDR3 sequence: CASSFRGGQSYEQYF. Written as DNA, the CDR3 is TGTGCCAGCAGCTTTCGGGGCGGACAGTCTTACGAGCAGTACTTC.

A word on this clonotype: This clone may be a read error of a much larger clone one base away. The chain employs TRBV5-1 and TRBJ2-2; D not resolved. The CDR3 runs to 13 residues. The V and J ends lost 4 bases and 8 bases respectively, with 12 bases between them. Looked up from germline, CDR1 is SGHRS and CDR2 is YFSETQ. CDR3 sequence: CASSRTIRGELFF. Here the CDR3 DNA reads TGCGCCAGCAGCCGAACTATAAGGGGGGAGCTGTTTTTT.